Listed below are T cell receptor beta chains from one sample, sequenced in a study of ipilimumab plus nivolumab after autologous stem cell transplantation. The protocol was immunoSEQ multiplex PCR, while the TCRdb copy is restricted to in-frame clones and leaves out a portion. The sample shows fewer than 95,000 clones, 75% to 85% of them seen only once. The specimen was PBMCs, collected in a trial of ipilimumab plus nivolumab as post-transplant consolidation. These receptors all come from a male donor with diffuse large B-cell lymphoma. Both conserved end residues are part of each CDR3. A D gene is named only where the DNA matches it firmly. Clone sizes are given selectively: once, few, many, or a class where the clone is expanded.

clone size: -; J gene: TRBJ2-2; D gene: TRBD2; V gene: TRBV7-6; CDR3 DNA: TGTGCCAGCAGCTTACTTGCTAGCGGGGGGGCCGTCGGGGAGCTGTTTTTT; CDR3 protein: CASSLLASGGAVGELFF
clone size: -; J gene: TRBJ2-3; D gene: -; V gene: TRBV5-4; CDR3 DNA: TGTGCCAGCAGCTTGGAGTTAAGAGGAATAGATACGCAGTATTTT; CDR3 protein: CASSLELRGIDTQYF
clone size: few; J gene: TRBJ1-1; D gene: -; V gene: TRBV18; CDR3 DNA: TGTGCCAGCTCACCATCTCCGCAGGGTGGGAACACTGAAGCTTTCTTT; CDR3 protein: CASSPSPQGGNTEAFF
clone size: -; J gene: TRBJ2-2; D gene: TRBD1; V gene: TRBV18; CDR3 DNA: TGTGCCAGCTCACGAGGGACAGGGGGCACCGGGGAGCTGTTTTTT; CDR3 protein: CASSRGTGGTGELFF
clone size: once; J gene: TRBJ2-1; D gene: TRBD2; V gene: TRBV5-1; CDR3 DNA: TGCGCCAGCAGCGGTAGCGGGGGGGCTACTGATGAGCAGTTCTTC; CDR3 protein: CASSGSGGATDEQFF
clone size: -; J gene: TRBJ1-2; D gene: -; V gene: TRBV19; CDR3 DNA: TGTGCCAGTAGTATCCCGGGACACCGCTCCCATGGCTACACCTTC; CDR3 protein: CASSIPGHRSHGYTF
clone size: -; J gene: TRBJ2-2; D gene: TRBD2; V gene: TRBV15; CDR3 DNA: TGTGCCACCAGCAGGGCTTTCGGACTAGCGGGGGGCCGGACCGGGGAGCTGTTTTTT; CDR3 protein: CATSRAFGLAGGRTGELFF
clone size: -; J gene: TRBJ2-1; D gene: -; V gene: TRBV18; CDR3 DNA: TGTGCCAGCTCACCAAGAGAGGATGAGCAGTTCTTC; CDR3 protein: CASSPREDEQFF
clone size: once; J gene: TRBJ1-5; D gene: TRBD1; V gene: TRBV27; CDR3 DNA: TGTGCCAGCGGCTCCCAGGGTGGACAGGGGGCTGTTGGGAATCAGCCCCAGCATTTT; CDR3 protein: CASGSQGGQGAVGNQPQHF
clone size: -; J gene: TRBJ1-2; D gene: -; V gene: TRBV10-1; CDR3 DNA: TGCGCCAGCAGCCCCCCGGGCTTGAGCTATGGCTACACCTTC; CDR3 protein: CASSPPGLSYGYTF
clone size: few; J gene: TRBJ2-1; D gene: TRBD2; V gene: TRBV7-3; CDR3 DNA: TGTGCCAGCAGCTCACCCCCAGCGGGGACCAATGAGCAGTTCTTC; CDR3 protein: CASSSPPAGTNEQFF
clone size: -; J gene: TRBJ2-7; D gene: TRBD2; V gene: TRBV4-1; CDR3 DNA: TGCGCCAGCAGCCAAGAAGCGGGACTAGCGACCTACGAGCAGTACTTC; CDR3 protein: CASSQEAGLATYEQYF
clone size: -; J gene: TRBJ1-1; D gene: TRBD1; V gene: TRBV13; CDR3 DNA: TGTGCCAGCAGGAACCGACAGGGGGAGTACACTGAAGCTTTCTTT; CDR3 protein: CASRNRQGEYTEAFF
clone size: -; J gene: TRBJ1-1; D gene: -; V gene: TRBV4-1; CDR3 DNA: TGCGCCAGCAGCCCCGAACTCCACACTGAAGCTTTCTTT; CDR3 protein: CASSPELHTEAFF
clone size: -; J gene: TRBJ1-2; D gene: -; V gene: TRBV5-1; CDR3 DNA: TGCGCCAGCAGCTTCCAGGGTACCGGCGGCTACACCTTC; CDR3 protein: CASSFQGTGGYTF
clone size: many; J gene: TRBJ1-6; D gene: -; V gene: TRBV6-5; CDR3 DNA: TGTGCCAGCAGACGGCAAAATGGGGGCTTCTCCCTCCACTTT; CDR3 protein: CASRRQNGGFSLHF
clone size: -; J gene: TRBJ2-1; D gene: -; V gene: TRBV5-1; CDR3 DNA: TGCGCCAGCAGCCCGGGGCAGGGTAGCCGTGAGCAGTTCTTC; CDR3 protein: CASSPGQGSREQFF
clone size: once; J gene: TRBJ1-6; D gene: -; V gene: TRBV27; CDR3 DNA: TGTGCCAGCAGTCTGGGGGTAGGGTCTTCACCCCTCCACTTT; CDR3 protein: CASSLGVGSSPLHF
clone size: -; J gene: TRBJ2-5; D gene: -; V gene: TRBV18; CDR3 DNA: TGTGCCAGCTCACCAAAAACGGCGGGGGCAGAGACCCAGTACTTC; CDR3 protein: CASSPKTAGAETQYF
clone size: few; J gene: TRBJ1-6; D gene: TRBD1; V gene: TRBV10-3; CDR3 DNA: TGTGCCATCGGCAGGGGGGATTCACCCCTCCACTTT; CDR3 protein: CAIGRGDSPLHF
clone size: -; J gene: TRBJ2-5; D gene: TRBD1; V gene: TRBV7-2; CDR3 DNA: TGTGCCAGCAGGGGGGACAGGGGGCGCGGGACCCAGTACTTC; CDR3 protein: CASRGDRGRGTQYF
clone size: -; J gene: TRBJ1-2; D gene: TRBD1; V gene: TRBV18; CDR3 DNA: TGTGCCAGCTCACCGGACAGGGACAGGGGCTACACCTTC; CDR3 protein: CASSPDRDRGYTF
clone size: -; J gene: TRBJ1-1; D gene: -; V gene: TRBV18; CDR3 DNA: TGTGCCAGCTCACCACCCCGGGGGCGGACTGAAGCTTTCTTT; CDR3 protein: CASSPPRGRTEAFF
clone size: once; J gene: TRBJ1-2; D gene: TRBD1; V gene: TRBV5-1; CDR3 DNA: TGCGCCAGCAGCTCGTCCGGGACAGGGGATGGCTACACCTTC; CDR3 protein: CASSSSGTGDGYTF
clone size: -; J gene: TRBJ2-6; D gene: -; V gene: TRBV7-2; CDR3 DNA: TGTGCCAGCAGCCCTTCGGACAGCAGGTCTGGGGCCAACGTCCTGACTTTC; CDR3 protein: CASSPSDSRSGANVLTF
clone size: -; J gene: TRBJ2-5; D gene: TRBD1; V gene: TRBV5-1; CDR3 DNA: TGCGCCAGCAGCTCACGACGGACAGGGTTTCAAGAGACCCAGTACTTC; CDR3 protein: CASSSRRTGFQETQYF
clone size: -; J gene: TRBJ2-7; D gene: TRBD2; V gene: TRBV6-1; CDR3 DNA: TGTGCCACTTCCCGGGGGGTTAACTACGAGCAGTACTTC; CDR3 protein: CATSRGVNYEQYF
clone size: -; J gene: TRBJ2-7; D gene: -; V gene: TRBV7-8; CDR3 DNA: TGTGCCAGCAGCCTCGGGGACTACGAGCAGTACTTC; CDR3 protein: CASSLGDYEQYF
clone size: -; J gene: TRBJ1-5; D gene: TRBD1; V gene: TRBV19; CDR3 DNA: TGTGCCAGTACCCTGGACAGGGCTAGCAATCAGCCCCAGCATTTT; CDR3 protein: CASTLDRASNQPQHF
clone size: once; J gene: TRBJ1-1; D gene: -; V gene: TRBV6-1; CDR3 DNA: TGTGCCAGCAGTGAAACCACGAACACTGAAGCTTTCTTT; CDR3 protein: CASSETTNTEAFF
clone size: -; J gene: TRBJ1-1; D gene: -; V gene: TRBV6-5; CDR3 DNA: TGTGCCAGCATACTGAACACTGAAGCTTTCTTT; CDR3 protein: CASILNTEAFF
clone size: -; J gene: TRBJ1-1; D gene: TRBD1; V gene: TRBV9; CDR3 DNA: TGTGCCAGCAGCGTAAGTGGGGACAGGGTGTCGAACACTGAAGCTTTCTTT; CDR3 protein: CASSVSGDRVSNTEAFF
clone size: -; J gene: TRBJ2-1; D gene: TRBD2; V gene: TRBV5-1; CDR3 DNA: TGCGCCAGCAGCTTGGGTAGCGGGGGCTCCAATGAGCAGTTCTTC; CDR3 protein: CASSLGSGGSNEQFF
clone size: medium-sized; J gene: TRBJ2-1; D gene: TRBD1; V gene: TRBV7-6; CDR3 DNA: TGTGCCAGCGCACAGGGGGCGAGGGATGAGCAGTTCTTC; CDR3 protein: CASAQGARDEQFF
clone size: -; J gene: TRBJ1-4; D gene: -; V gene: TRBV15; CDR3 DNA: TGTGCCACCAGCAGAGATAACGGAGTTAATGAAAAACTGTTTTTT; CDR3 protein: CATSRDNGVNEKLFF
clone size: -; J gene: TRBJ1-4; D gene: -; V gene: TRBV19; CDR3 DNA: TGTGCCAGTATGTGGGGGAGGGATGAAAAACTGTTTTTT; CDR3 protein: CASMWGRDEKLFF
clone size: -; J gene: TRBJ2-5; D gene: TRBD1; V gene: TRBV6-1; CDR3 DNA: TGTGCCAGCAGACAGGGGGTTCAAGAGACCCAGTACTTC; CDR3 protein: CASRQGVQETQYF
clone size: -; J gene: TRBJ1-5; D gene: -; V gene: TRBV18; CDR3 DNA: TGTGCCAGCTCACCCGGTCAGCCCCAGCATTTT; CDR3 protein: CASSPGQPQHF
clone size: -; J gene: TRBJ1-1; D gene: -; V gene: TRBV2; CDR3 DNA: TGTGCCAGCAGTGATAAATTCCGGAGGCCCGAAGCTTTCTTT; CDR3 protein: CASSDKFRRPEAFF
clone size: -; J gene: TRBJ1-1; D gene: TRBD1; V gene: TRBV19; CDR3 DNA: TGTGCCAGTAGAGGGGACAGTGAAGGCGAAGCTTTCTTT; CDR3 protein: CASRGDSEGEAFF
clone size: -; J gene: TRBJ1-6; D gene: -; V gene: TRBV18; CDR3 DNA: TGTGCCAGCTCACCACCGCCCATGGGGTCACCCCTCCACTTT; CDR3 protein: CASSPPPMGSPLHF
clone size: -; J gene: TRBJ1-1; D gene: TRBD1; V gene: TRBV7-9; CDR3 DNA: TGTGCCAGCAGCAGTCACAGGGGCCTCGGCACTGAAGCTTTCTTT; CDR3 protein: CASSSHRGLGTEAFF
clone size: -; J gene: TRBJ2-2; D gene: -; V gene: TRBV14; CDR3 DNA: TGTGCCAGCAGCCAGGGGTTCGGGGGCGCCGACACCGGGGAGCTGTTTTTT; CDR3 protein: CASSQGFGGADTGELFF
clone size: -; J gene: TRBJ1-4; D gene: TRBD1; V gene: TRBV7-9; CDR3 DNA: TGTGCCAGCAGCTCGGGACAGGGGGCGCATTATAATGAAAAACTGTTTTTT; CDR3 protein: CASSSGQGAHYNEKLFF
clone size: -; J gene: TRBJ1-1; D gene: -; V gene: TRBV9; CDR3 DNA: TGTGCCAGCAGCGTAGGTTCGGGGTTGGGGATTGAAGCTTTCTTT; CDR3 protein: CASSVGSGLGIEAFF
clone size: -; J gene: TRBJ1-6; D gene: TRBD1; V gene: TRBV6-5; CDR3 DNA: TGTGCCAACAAGGCGACAGGGGTCAATTCACCCCTCCACTTT; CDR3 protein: CANKATGVNSPLHF
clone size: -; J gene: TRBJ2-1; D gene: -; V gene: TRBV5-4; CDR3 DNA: TGTGCCAGCAGCTTGGTAGGGGGGGCTTTTTACAATGAGCAGTTCTTC; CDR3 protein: CASSLVGGAFYNEQFF
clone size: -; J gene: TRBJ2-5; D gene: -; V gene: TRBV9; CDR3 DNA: TGTGCCAGCAGTGCCAGAGGCGGGGGCCAACCAGGGAAAGAGACCCAGTACTTC; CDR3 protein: CASSARGGGQPGKETQYF
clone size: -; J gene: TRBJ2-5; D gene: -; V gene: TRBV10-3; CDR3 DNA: TGTGCCTCTGCCCGGCAGGGCCAAGAGACCCAGTACTTC; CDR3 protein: CASARQGQETQYF
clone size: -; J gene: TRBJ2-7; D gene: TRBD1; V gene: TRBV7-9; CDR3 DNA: TGTGCCAGCACCCAGGGGGCAAATGCCTACGAGCAGTACTTC; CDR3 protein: CASTQGANAYEQYF